The 29 T cell receptor beta chains below come from one sample, sequenced in a study of monozygotic twins with inflammatory bowel disease. TCRdb re-called the 5' RACE reads, yielding one record per CDR3 amino acid sequence without DNA. The sample totals more than 110,000 distinct CDR3 sequences. Source material: blood. Every receptor here comes from a human donor with ulcerative colitis or Crohn's disease, or a healthy co-twin of an affected twin (not recorded which).

The gene calls are TRBV4-2 and TRBJ2-7; TCRdb's D call of TRBD1 is untestable without DNA. This CDR3 spans 13 amino acids. Germline CDR1 reads LGHNA; CDR2 reads YNFKEQ. The CDR3 reads CASSQERTREQYF.

The V call is TRBV19, the J call TRBJ2-1; TCRdb's D gene call, TRBD1, goes unchecked for lack of DNA. CDR3 length: 14 amino acids. Germline V CDR1 and CDR2: LNHDA, SQIVND (reference sequence). The CDR3 protein is CASSIRGAPNEQFF. The full variable domain, in which reference TRBV19 and TRBJ2-1 provide the parts outside the CDR3, is DGGITQSPKYLFRKEGQNVTLSCEQNLNHDAMYWYRQDPGQGLRLIYYSQIVNDFQKGDIAEGYSVSREKKESFPLTVTSAQKNPTAFYLCASSIRGAPNEQFFGPGTRLTVL.

J is TRBJ2-3 and V is TRBV7-3; TCRdb picks TRBD1, but there is no DNA to check that call. CDR1 and CDR2 (germline): SGHTA, FQGTGA. This CDR3 contains 16 residues. The CDR3 sequence: CASSRTGGVGTDTQYF.

The V gene is TRBV5-1, the J gene TRBJ2-2. The CDR3 totals 15 residues. The V gene's germline CDR1 is SGHRS and CDR2 YFSETQ. CDR3 sequence: CASSLEGFYTGELFF.

The CDR3 sequence: CATSAGLASNNEQFF. V and J are TRBV24-1 and TRBJ2-1; TCRdb's D call, TRBD2, is unchecked because there is no DNA. The germline V gene encodes CDR1 KGHDR and CDR2 SFDVKD. The CDR3 loop spans 15 amino acids.

This chain uses TRBV29-1 with TRBJ2-2; TCRdb proposes TRBD1, but this gene call is untestable without DNA. The V gene's germline CDR1 is SQVTM and CDR2 ANQGSEA. The CDR3 runs 14 residues. The CDR3 sequence: CSVVWGPNTGELFF.

The gene calls are TRBV5-6 and TRBJ1-3. CDR1 SGHDT and CDR2 YYEEEE come from the germline V gene. This CDR3 spans 12 amino acids. The CDR3 here is CASSLFGNTIYF.

This rearrangement joins TRBV25-1 to TRBJ1-6. Germline V gene lookup returns CDR1 MGHDK and CDR2 SYGVNS. This CDR3 has 16 amino acids. The chain's CDR3 is CASSEYRQGWNSPLHF.

This chain joins TRBV7-9 and TRBJ2-1; TCRdb reports TRBD2, a call that lacks DNA to check it against. This CDR3 comprises 15 residues. The germline V gene encodes CDR1 SEHNR and CDR2 FQNEAQ (reference sequence). CDR3 protein: CASSFRAGSYNEQFF.

CDR3 in amino acids: CASSLAGGTRRSYEQYF. The rearrangement joins TRBV28 to TRBJ2-7; TCRdb designates TRBD2, a call that cannot be tested without DNA. The CDR3 has 17 amino acids. Germline values: CDR1 MDHEN, CDR2 SYDVKM.

The V gene is TRBV7-2, the J gene TRBJ2-2; the TCRdb call, TRBD1, lacks DNA for checking. The germline V gene has CDR1 SGHTA and CDR2 FQGNSA. The CDR3 spans 15 residues. The CDR3 protein is CASSLKGGNTGELFF.

This chain joins TRBV12-3 or TRBV12-4 and TRBJ2-2; TCRdb proposes TRBD1, but this gene call is untestable without DNA. This CDR3 contains 15 residues. CDR3 region: CASRYPGQGTGELFF.

The chain uses TRBV27 and TRBJ2-1; the TCRdb D gene call, TRBD1, has no DNA to confirm it. CDR1 and CDR2 (germline): MNHEY, SMNVEV (reference sequence). This CDR3 is 13 amino acids long. The CDR3 is CASTAGAGLEQFF.

The J gene is TRBJ1-2, the V gene TRBV5-1; TCRdb reports TRBD1, a call that lacks DNA to check it against. The germline V gene encodes CDR1 SGHRS and CDR2 YFSETQ. This CDR3 has 14 residues. The CDR3 sequence is CASSLDRVGDGYTF.

This CDR3 reads CASSLFATNEKLFF. The chain combines TRBV3-1 with TRBJ1-4. The CDR3 totals 14 residues. Germline assignment: CDR1 LGHDT and CDR2 YNNKEL (reference sequence).

The chain carries TRBV27 and TRBJ2-7. The CDR3 runs 14 residues. The V gene's germline CDR1 is MNHEY and CDR2 SMNVEV (reference sequence). This CDR3 is CASSLSLLSYEQYF.

CDR3 amino acids: CASSDDRTRTTGSQYF. The chain has TRBV7-3 and TRBJ2-5; TCRdb reports TRBD1, a call that lacks DNA to check it against. The CDR3 spans 16 residues. CDR1 SGHTA and CDR2 FQGTGA come from the germline V gene.

This sequence joins TRBV15 and TRBJ2-5; no DNA is available, so the TRBD1 call from TCRdb remains unchecked. Germline lookup yields CDR1 LNHNV and CDR2 YYDKDF (reference sequence). The CDR3 sequence is 16 residues long. The CDR3 protein is CATSRDPGGDQETQYF.

The chain carries TRBV29-1 and TRBJ2-7; TCRdb picks TRBD1, but there is no DNA to check that call. This CDR3 comprises 15 residues. The V gene's germline CDR1 is SQVTM and CDR2 ANQGSEA. Here the CDR3 reads CSVEDGQGAKNEQYF.

V usage is TRBV4-1 and J usage is TRBJ2-1. Germline V gives CDR1 MGHRA, CDR2 YSYEKL. The CDR3 spans 13 residues. The CDR3 spells CASSLIESNEQFF.

The genes are TRBV12-3 or TRBV12-4 and TRBJ2-3; lacking DNA, the TRBD1 call made by TCRdb goes unchecked. This CDR3 spans 12 amino acids. CDR3 sequence: CASRDLTDTQYF.

J is TRBJ1-1 and V is TRBV20-1; the TRBD1 assignment by TCRdb is unverifiable without DNA. This CDR3 spans 16 amino acids. Germline lookup yields CDR1 DFQATT and CDR2 SNEGSKA (reference sequence). CDR3: CSATPYGPVTYTEAFF.

This sequence joins TRBV24-1 and TRBJ2-3; TCRdb picks TRBD2, but there is no DNA to check that call. The CDR3 length is 15 residues. Germline lookup yields CDR1 KGHDR and CDR2 SFDVKD. The chain's CDR3 is CATSDPQRLADTQYF.

The chain is built from TRBV30 and TRBJ2-3; the D call from TCRdb, TRBD2, cannot be confirmed without DNA. Germline V CDR1 and CDR2: GTSNPN, SVGIG (reference sequence). The CDR3 length is 14 residues. The CDR3 region is CAWRGLAGTDTQYF. Drawing the rest from reference TRBV30 and TRBJ2-3, the complete variable domain is SQTIHQWPATLVQPVGSPLSLECTVEGTSNPNLYWYRQAAGRGLQLLFYSVGIGQISSEVPQNLSASRPQDRQFILSSKKLLLSDSGFYLCAWRGLAGTDTQYFGPGTRLTVL.

The chain employs TRBV7-9 and TRBJ1-1; lacking DNA, the TRBD1 call made by TCRdb goes unchecked. Per germline, CDR1 SEHNR and CDR2 FQNEAQ (reference sequence). This CDR3 is 15 amino acids long. This CDR3 reads CASSTQVTGGTEAFF.

The J gene is TRBJ2-7, the V gene TRBV20-1; TCRdb selects TRBD2, and the lack of DNA leaves this call unchecked. CDR1 and CDR2 from the germline V gene are DFQATT and SNEGSKA (reference sequence). This CDR3 contains 15 residues. CDR3 sequence: CSARALAGGPYEQYF.

The chain uses TRBV20-1 and TRBJ2-2; TCRdb's D call, TRBD1, is unchecked because there is no DNA. The CDR3 length is 17 residues. Germline assignment: CDR1 DFQATT and CDR2 SNEGSKA (reference sequence). The CDR3: CSASGVTGALNTGELFF.

This sequence joins TRBV12-3 or TRBV12-4 and TRBJ1-6; absent DNA, TCRdb's TRBD1 call cannot be checked. This CDR3 is built from 17 residues. CDR3 in amino acids: CASSLDAGGSYNSPLHF.

The chain is built from TRBV5-1 and TRBJ2-3; the TCRdb call, TRBD2, lacks DNA for checking. The length of the CDR3 is 15 residues. Germline CDR1 reads SGHRS; CDR2 reads YFSETQ. The CDR3 here is CASSPTGDRTDTQYF.